This T cell receptor beta chain was recovered during a study of spatial heterogeneity in lung cancer. MiXCR, applied by TCRdb to the 5' RACE reads, yields one record per CDR3 protein. The table lists 7,500 or so distinct CDR3 sequences, 3% to 3.5% of them singletons. Findings and caveats of the study: Tumor mutation count correlated with how many alpha and beta TCRs expanded intratumorally. Numbers of ubiquitous and regional expanded TCRs tracked ubiquitous and regional nonsynonymous mutation counts, respectively.

Indicated time point: sample taken at primary tumor resection. This clonotype was seen at least ten times. The antigen is undetermined. This CDR3 region has 15 residues. The germline V gene encodes CDR1 SGHVS and CDR2 FNYEAQ. V trimming: 5 bases; J trimming: 4 bases; junction bases outside the gene matches: 8. This sample comprised lung tumor tissue, obtained at surgery. The chain recombines TRBV7-6 with TRBJ2-3; 8 positions agree with TRBD2. This TCR derives from a male donor with early-stage non-small cell lung cancer. The CDR3 loop reads CASSPTSDAPDTQYF. The CDR3 DNA sequence: TGTGCCAGCAGCCCGACTAGCGATGCCCCAGATACGCAGTATTTT.